Presented here are 20 T cell receptor beta chains from one specimen sequenced in a study of shared clonotypes between healthy human individuals. Naive CD8 populations comprised CD45RO-negative cells positively selected for CCR7, excluding terminally differentiated effector memory CD45RA+ cells. The repertoire was sequenced with immunoSEQ multiplex PCR; TCRdb's copy has only in-frame clones and lacks some. The repertoire has millions of clones, under 95% of them found once; the top ten carry approximately 1.7%. The sequenced sample was naive CD8+ T cells from PBMCs. All receptors come from a young man in good health. Some clones in this sample may be carry-over from other donors' samples.

The J gene is TRBJ2-5, the V gene TRBV5-1; D gene ambiguous. The J call may be wrong; the DNA end is better matched by TRBJ2-7. Germline V gives CDR1 SGHRS, CDR2 YFSETQ. The CDR3 is made up of 13 amino acids. CDR3 sequence: CASSLGSSYEQYF. For the CDR3, the DNA is TGCGCCAGCAGCTTGGGCAGCTCCTACGAGCAGTACTTC.

The CDR3 nucleotides are TGTGCCAGCAGTATGGACGTTTACCTAATGAACACTGAAGCTTTCTTT. This encodes CASSMDVYLMNTEAFF. The chain carries TRBV7-2 and TRBJ1-1; D unclear. The V and J ends lost 6 bases and 0 bases respectively, with 17 bases between them. The CDR3 runs 16 residues. Germline V gene sequence: CDR1 SGHTA, CDR2 FQGNSA.

The chain recombines TRBV7-7 with TRBJ2-5; D perhaps matches TRBD1 (6 bases). CDR1 SSHAT and CDR2 FNYEAQ come from the germline V gene (reference sequence). The length of the CDR3 is 16 residues. Trimming took 5 bases from V and 5 from J, leaving 21 bases between them. This chain's CDR3 is CASSPPGGAGDETQYF. The CDR3 bases are TGTGCCAGCAGCCCGCCCGGTGGGGCAGGGGATGAGACCCAGTACTTC.

V is TRBV19 and J is TRBJ2-3; perhaps D is TRBD1 or TRBD2 (6 bases each). This CDR3 is built from 15 residues. CDR1 is LNHDA and CDR2 is SQIVND in the germline V gene (reference sequence). The germline V and J ends were trimmed by 6 bases and 2 bases, with 15 bases remaining between them. CDR3 amino acids: CASSSRGAITDTQYF. CDR3 in DNA: TGTGCCAGTAGCTCTAGGGGGGCCATCACAGATACGCAGTATTTT.

V is TRBV4-2 and J is TRBJ2-4; D not certain. The CDR3 covers 17 residues. V lost 0 bases and J lost 0, with 12 bases in between. Germline CDR1 is LGHNA and CDR2 is YNFKEQ. The CDR3 nucleotides read TGTGCCAGCAGCCAAGAGGACGCTTTCTTAGCCAAAAACATTCAGTACTTC. Its protein is CASSQEDAFLAKNIQYF.

The chain combines TRBV28 with TRBJ2-2; D possibly corresponds to TRBD2 (6 bases). V lost 7 bases and J lost 3, with 18 bases in between. The CDR3 has 16 amino acids. Germline lookup yields CDR1 MDHEN and CDR2 SYDVKM. The CDR3 nucleotides are TGTGCCAGCACCACTAGCCGGGACTTTGACACCGGGGAGCTGTTTTTT. Translation: CASTTSRDFDTGELFF.

The chain combines TRBV25-1 with TRBJ1-2, with 7 bases aligning to TRBD1. The germline CDR1 and CDR2 sequences are MGHDK and SYGVNS. With 4 bases clipped from V and 2 bases from J, the junction kept 7 bases outside the gene matches. This CDR3 is built from 15 residues. The CDR3, as DNA: TGTGCCAGCAGTGTTAAACCGGGACAGAACTATGGCTACACCTTC. The encoded protein is CASSVKPGQNYGYTF.

The table lists this clone with a count of one. This rearrangement joins TRBV20-1 to TRBJ2-7, with D unresolved. Germline V lookup: CDR1 DFQATT, CDR2 SNEGSKA (reference sequence). Trimming removed 6 bases at V and 5 bases at J, with 11 bases between. CDR3 size: 11 residues. In DNA form, the CDR3 reads TGCAGTGCCCGACCGAACCACGAGCAGTACTTC. Its protein product is CSARPNHEQYF.

This clone was recorded once. The rearrangement uses TRBV18 and TRBJ2-2, with 8 bases fitting TRBD1. Germline values: CDR1 KGHSH, CDR2 LQKENI. With V trimmed by 5 bases and J by 1 base, 3 bases remained unmatched. The CDR3 is made up of 15 amino acids. The CDR3: CASSSDRGNTGELFF. The CDR3 DNA is TGTGCCAGCTCAAGCGACAGGGGGAACACCGGGGAGCTGTTTTTT.

The rearrangement uses TRBV10-2 and TRBJ2-5, with D perhaps matching TRBD1 (5 bases). Germline loops: CDR1 WSHSY, CDR2 SAAADI. The CDR3 consists of 14 residues. Deletions cut 6 bases from V and 5 bases from J, with 16 bases between. The CDR3 loop is CASRDQGYGETQYF. The CDR3 nucleotides are TGCGCCAGCAGAGACCAGGGTTATGGGGAGACCCAGTACTTC.

V usage is TRBV27 and J usage is TRBJ2-1; TRBD2 agrees at 14 bases. CDR3 size: 19 residues. Trimming cost V 3 bases and J 8 bases; bases outside gene matches: 15. The germline V gene encodes CDR1 MNHEY and CDR2 SMNVEV (reference sequence). CDR3 coding DNA: TGTGCCAGCAGTTTGGACGGGACTAGCGGGAGACTCTCAGACGATGAGCAGTTCTTC. This codes for CASSLDGTSGRLSDDEQFF.

This clone was counted once. The V and J genes are TRBV15 and TRBJ1-1, with D hard to call. The CDR3 contains 19 residues. The V gene's germline CDR1 is LNHNV and CDR2 YYDKDF (reference sequence). V lost 0 bases and J lost 0, with 20 bases in between. This CDR3 is CATSRDRDITKWMNTEAFF. CDR3 coding DNA: TGTGCCACCAGCAGAGACCGTGACATAACAAAATGGATGAACACTGAAGCTTTCTTT.

The J gene is TRBJ2-3, the V gene TRBV5-1; D possibly matches TRBD1 or TRBD2 (5 bases each). Germline V gives CDR1 SGHRS, CDR2 YFSETQ. V dropped 6 bases and J dropped 5 bases, with 19 bases sitting between them. The CDR3 totals 15 residues. The CDR3: CASTGGGGVRDTQYF. The CDR3 DNA is TGCGCCAGCACCGGAGGTGGGGGAGTAAGAGATACGCAGTATTTT.

DNA for the CDR3: TGCAGCGTTGAATACGGCGGTGCGAACACCGGGGAGCTGTTTTTT. As protein: CSVEYGGANTGELFF. V usage is TRBV29-1 and J usage is TRBJ2-2; D remains ambiguous. Trimming removed 2 bases at V and 0 bases at J, with 10 bases between. Germline lookup yields CDR1 SQVTM and CDR2 ANQGSEA. This CDR3 spans 15 amino acids.

The chain carries TRBV19 and TRBJ2-7; 7 nucleotides align to TRBD2. The CDR3 totals 14 residues. The germline gives CDR1 LNHDA, CDR2 SQIVND (reference sequence). Trimming cost V 8 bases and J 5 bases; bases outside gene matches: 12. The CDR3 reads CASWGGSGIDEQYF. The CDR3 coding sequence is TGTGCCAGTTGGGGCGGGAGCGGTATCGACGAGCAGTACTTC.

The rearrangement uses TRBV6-5 and TRBJ2-7; D possibly corresponds to TRBD1 (5 bases). The V and J ends lost 6 bases and 4 bases respectively, with 10 bases between them. CDR1 is MNHEY, CDR2 SVGAGI, per germline. The CDR3 is 12 residues long. CDR3 loop: CASRNRNYEQYF. CDR3 DNA sequence: TGTGCCAGCAGAAACAGGAATTACGAGCAGTACTTC.

The CDR3 protein is CASNYARRDTEAFF. CDR3 coding DNA: TGTGCCAGCAACTATGCCCGAAGGGACACTGAAGCTTTCTTT. This chain uses TRBV6-6 with TRBJ1-1, with no clear D. The ends were cut back, 7 bases at V and 3 bases at J, with 15 bases in the middle. Germline V gene sequence: CDR1 MNHNY, CDR2 SVGAGI (reference sequence). The CDR3 has 14 residues.

Regarding this clone: Other DNA sequences from this sample encode an identical CDR3 as well. The genes are TRBV7-3 and TRBJ2-1; 12 positions agree with TRBD2. The CDR3 loop spans 13 amino acids. Germline V gene lookup returns CDR1 SGHTA and CDR2 FQGTGA. V lost 3 bases to trimming and J lost 9 bases; unmatched junction nucleotides: 0. The CDR3 loop is CASSLGLAGEQFF. The CDR3 bases are TGTGCCAGCAGCTTGGGACTAGCGGGTGAGCAGTTCTTC.

The gene calls are TRBV19 and TRBJ2-3, with a weak D call TRBD2 (6 bases). Trimming shortened V by 6 bases and J by 1 base, and 14 bases separated the two germline ends. This CDR3 spans 15 amino acids. Germline V gene sequence: CDR1 LNHDA, CDR2 SQIVND (reference sequence). The CDR3 region has the DNA TGTGCCAGTAGCAACCGGGACTTTGGCACAGATACGCAGTATTTT. Translating it yields CASSNRDFGTDTQYF.

The chain combines TRBV2 with TRBJ1-5; perhaps TRBD1 as D (6 bases). CDR1 and CDR2 (germline): SNHLY, FYNNEI. The CDR3 runs 16 residues. Trimming left V 5 bases short and J 3 bases short, with 17 bases between. CDR3 sequence: CASSPRDILLNQPQHF. CDR3 nucleotides: TGTGCCAGCAGTCCCCGGGACATCCTCCTCAATCAGCCCCAGCATTTT.